This TCR beta chain was documented in a study of T cell responses to AZD1222 COVID-19 vaccine. The repertoire was sequenced with immunoSEQ multiplex PCR; TCRdb's copy has only in-frame clones and lacks some. The sample lists 120,000 or so clones, around 91% seen once, with about 4.3% in the top ten. V shed 3 bases and J 3 bases; nucleotides not matched to a gene: 3. CDR1 is LNHDA and CDR2 is SQIVND in the germline V gene (reference sequence). The CDR3 is 14 amino acids. This chain joins TRBV19 and TRBJ2-3; 7 positions match TRBD2. This receptor was identified in an adult in good health. Sequences were derived from peripheral blood, sampled on day 0 of MenACWY control vaccination. The CDR3 loop is CASSMTGRTDTQYF. CDR3 in DNA: TGTGCCAGTAGTATGACCGGGAGGACAGATACGCAGTATTTT. The full variable domain, completed using reference TRBV19 and TRBJ2-3, is DGGITQSPKYLFRKEGQNVTLSCEQNLNHDAMYWYRQDPGQGLRLIYYSQIVNDFQKGDIAEGYSVSREKKESFPLTVTSAQKNPTAFYLCASSMTGRTDTQYFGPGTRLTVL.